This T cell receptor beta chain was observed in a study of regulatory T cells in long-lasting Graves disease. To make TCR beta libraries, researchers used iRepertoire HTBI primers and Arm-PCR of CDR3 regions. TCRdb itself ran the multiplex PCR reads through MiXCR, one entry per CDR3 protein. The sample carries roughly 400,000 distinct CDR3 sequences, approximately 16% recorded once. The time point: newly diagnosed GD, antithyroid drugs for less than 3 months. From RNA extracted from PBMCs, the TCR library was made. This clonotype was seen at least ten times. The germline gives CDR1 MNHEY, CDR2 SVGAGI. This CDR3 has 14 amino acids. V shed 2 bases, J shed 6 bases, and the junction held 5 bases outside the gene matches. These data were also filed under a second study, of T cells in Graves' hyperthyroidism and ophthalmopathy.

The rearrangement links TRBV6-5 to TRBJ2-3; 7 nucleotides align to TRBD1. Source: peripheral blood mononuclear cells (PBMCs), taken at new diagnosis, from a patient treated with antithyroid drugs. The TCR sequence derives from a woman in her thirties or forties with Graves disease. The CDR3 protein is CASSYDRAADTQYF. In DNA form, the CDR3 reads TGTGCCAGCAGTTACGACAGGGCGGCCGATACGCAGTATTTT.